Below are 27 T cell receptor beta chains sequenced from a single sample in a study of post-analysis software for immune sequencing data. General study results and limits: In patients, TRBV5-6, TRBV5-1 and TRBV20-1 belonged to roughly five TRBV segments found more frequently than in controls.

For these receptors, no antigen is known. Prepared TCR beta cDNA libraries contained unique molecular identifiers. TCRdb ran MiXCR on the PCR reads and lists one entry per CDR3 protein. Among hundreds of thousands of distinct CDR3 sequences listed, roughly 30% were seen once. The sequencing sample was made of blood. The receptors were sampled from a girl aged 5 to 17 with multiple sclerosis.

The rearrangement uses TRBV3-1 and TRBJ2-4; D gene unclear. V shed 4 bases and J shed 0 bases, with 7 bases lying between them. This CDR3 is built from 14 residues. Germline loops: CDR1 LGHDT, CDR2 YNNKEL (reference sequence). CDR3 in amino acids: CASSPFLAKNIQYF. The DNA for the CDR3 is TGTGCCAGCAGCCCTTTTCTAGCCAAAAACATTCAGTACTTC.

The gene calls are TRBV19 and TRBJ2-1, with D possibly being TRBD2 (5 bases). From germline, CDR1 is LNHDA and CDR2 SQIVND (reference sequence). The V gene lost 4 bases and the J gene lost 13 bases, with 17 bases spanning the gap. The CDR3 spans 13 residues. CDR3 sequence (DNA): TGTGCCAGTAGTACAGTAGCGAGGGAGACCCAGTTCTTC. Its translation: CASSTVARETQFF.

The rearrangement links TRBV29-1 to TRBJ1-2, with a possible D match to TRBD1 (5 bases). Trimming cost V 8 bases and J 6 bases, with 19 bases left between them. Germline CDR1 and CDR2: SQVTM and ANQGSEA. This CDR3 is 13 amino acids long. The CDR3, as DNA: TGCAGCACGCCTAGGAGGCAGGGACATGGCTACACCTTC. Translated: CSTPRRQGHGYTF.

At least ten counts were recorded for this clonotype. This chain joins TRBV9 and TRBJ2-7; 8 nucleotides match TRBD2. Germline V gene data show CDR1 as SGDLS and CDR2 as YYNGEE. J gave up 5 bases and V 0 bases, and 10 bases lay outside the gene matches. This CDR3 is built from 16 residues. The CDR3 loop is CASSVATTGGPHEQYF. The DNA of the CDR3 is TGTGCCAGCAGCGTAGCTACGACGGGAGGGCCCCACGAGCAGTACTTC.

The V gene is TRBV7-8, the J gene TRBJ2-3; 7 bases line up with TRBD2. Germline CDR1 reads SGHVS; CDR2 reads FQNEAQ. The junction had 11 bases not matched to a gene; V was cut back by 3 bases and J by 8 bases. The CDR3 is 15 residues long. DNA for the CDR3: TGTGCCAGCAGCTTTCACGGCGCGGGAGAAACTACGCAGTATTTT. It translates to CASSFHGAGETTQYF.

This chain uses TRBV7-2 with TRBJ2-7; 10 positions match TRBD2. V shed 9 bases, J shed 2 bases, and the junction held 7 bases outside the gene matches. The CDR3 extends over 14 amino acids. Germline V CDR1 and CDR2: SGHTA, FQGNSA. CDR3: CASRTSGTTYEQYF. The CDR3 DNA reads TGTGCCAGTAGGACTAGCGGTACCACCTACGAGCAGTACTTC.

About this clonotype: The missing conserved phenylalanine or tryptophan at the end of this CDR3 makes a read error likely. The CDR3 is CASSLRQQTDTQYC. The CDR3 DNA sequence: TGTGCCAGCAGCCTACGACAGCAAACAGATACGCAGTATTGT. This chain links TRBV7-2 with TRBJ2-3, with D possibly TRBD1 on 5 matching bases. V was clipped by 5 bases and J by 3 bases, with 12 bases between them. This CDR3 comprises 14 residues. In germline, CDR1 is SGHTA, CDR2 FQGNSA.

The table lists this clonotype with a few counts. The chain combines TRBV5-1 with TRBJ1-1; tentative D call: TRBD1 (5 bases). The germline V and J ends were trimmed by 1 base and 8 bases, with 12 bases remaining between them. Per germline, CDR1 SGHRS and CDR2 YFSETQ. This CDR3 spans 13 amino acids. CDR3 sequence: CASSLTLGGEAFF. CDR3 nucleotide sequence: TGCGCCAGCAGCTTGACCCTTGGGGGAGAAGCTTTCTTT.

V and J are TRBV5-6 and TRBJ2-1, with 7 positions matching TRBD2. The germline V gene encodes CDR1 SGHDT and CDR2 YYEEEE. This CDR3 spans 15 amino acids. After removal of 0 bases from V and 3 bases from J, the junction contained 3 bases not matched to a gene. The CDR3 sequence: CASSLVGRNYNEQFF. CDR3 DNA: TGTGCCAGCAGCTTGGTCGGGAGGAACTACAATGAGCAGTTCTTC.

This clonotype has more than one count but fewer than ten. This sequence joins TRBV7-2 and TRBJ2-7; 10 nucleotides line up with TRBD2. This CDR3 spans 11 amino acids. After removal of 8 bases from V and 7 bases from J, the junction contained 2 bases not matched to a gene. Germline V gives CDR1 SGHTA, CDR2 FQGNSA. The CDR3, as DNA: TGTGCCAGCCGGACTAGCGGAGAGCAGTACTTC. Its protein is CASRTSGEQYF.

This clonotype was picked up a small number of times. This CDR3 reads CASSLRWARVNTEAFF. The CDR3 bases are TGTGCCAGCAGTCTCCGGTGGGCCCGGGTGAACACTGAAGCTTTCTTT. The rearrangement links TRBV7-9 to TRBJ1-1; no clear D gene. The CDR3 is 16 residues long. Germline V gene lookup returns CDR1 SEHNR and CDR2 FQNEAQ (reference sequence). Trimming took off 6 bases at V and 0 bases at J, with 17 bases between the two ends.

This clonotype was counted a few times. This rearrangement joins TRBV2 to TRBJ2-3; no firm D call. Germline V gives CDR1 SNHLY, CDR2 FYNNEI. The CDR3 runs to 12 residues. V lost 2 bases, J lost 2 bases, and 2 bases lay in between. CDR3 in amino acids: CASSEFTDTQYF. Written as DNA, the CDR3 is TGTGCCAGCAGTGAATTCACAGATACGCAGTATTTT.

This clonotype has more than one count but fewer than ten. The chain uses TRBV28 and TRBJ1-2; D is possibly TRBD1 (6 bases). Deletions cut 6 bases from V and 4 bases from J, with 12 bases between. Looked up from germline, CDR1 is MDHEN and CDR2 is SYDVKM. The CDR3 extends over 13 amino acids. The CDR3 loop reads CASSRDRIYGYTF. As DNA, the CDR3 is TGTGCCAGCAGCCGCGACAGGATCTATGGCTACACCTTC.

The chain combines TRBV5-1 with TRBJ2-3; 14 bases align to TRBD2. The CDR3 is made up of 17 amino acids. V was pared by 3 bases and J by 5 bases, with 8 bases of the junction left unmatched. Germline V gene lookup returns CDR1 SGHRS and CDR2 YFSETQ. Written as DNA, the CDR3 is TGCGCCAGCAGCTGGACTAGCGGGGGGCCGAGAAGAGATACGCAGTATTTT. It encodes CASSWTSGGPRRDTQYF.

This clonotype has only a few counts. The chain carries TRBV4-3 and TRBJ2-7; 7 bases are a match to TRBD2. J gave up 5 bases and V 4 bases, and 11 bases lay outside the gene matches. Germline CDR1 and CDR2: LGHNA and YSLEER. The CDR3 has 15 amino acids. This CDR3 is CASSLARTSLHEQYF. The CDR3 coding sequence is TGCGCCAGCAGCCTAGCCCGGACTAGTCTACACGAGCAGTACTTC.

The rearrangement links TRBV7-2 to TRBJ1-6; no firm D call. With 0 bases removed from V and 2 bases from J, the gap between germline ends came to 11 bases. Germline loops: CDR1 SGHTA, CDR2 FQGNSA. This CDR3 spans 17 amino acids. CDR3 nucleotide sequence: TGTGCCAGCAGCTTAGCTCCGGGAGAGACCTATAATTCACCCCTCCACTTT. Encoded protein: CASSLAPGETYNSPLHF.

This chain joins TRBV20-1 and TRBJ1-6, with D perhaps TRBD1 (6 bases). Trimming stripped 1 base from V and 7 bases from J, with 11 bases between. This CDR3 has 14 amino acids. CDR1 and CDR2 (germline): DFQATT, SNEGSKA (reference sequence). In nucleotides, the CDR3 is TGCAGTGCTAGAGTCAACAGGGACAATTCACCCCTCCACTTT. Residues: CSARVNRDNSPLHF.

This clonotype was seen only a few times. The genes are TRBV4-3 and TRBJ2-7; 7 bases line up with TRBD2. V shed 0 bases and J 2 bases; nucleotides not matched to a gene: 4. Germline V gene sequence: CDR1 LGHNA, CDR2 YSLEER. The CDR3 loop spans 15 amino acids. The CDR3 DNA follows: TGCGCCAGCAGCCAAGACCGGGGGGAGGCCTACGAGCAGTACTTC. It codes for CASSQDRGEAYEQYF.

The J gene is TRBJ1-5, the V gene TRBV6-5; no clear D. There are 15 residues in the CDR3. The V end lost 6 bases, the J end lost 2 bases, and 14 bases lay between the germline ends. Per germline, CDR1 MNHEY and CDR2 SVGAGI. The CDR3 spells CASRGITEGNQPQHF. The DNA of the CDR3 is TGTGCCAGCAGGGGAATTACTGAGGGCAATCAGCCCCAGCATTTT.

This clonotype was seen more than once but under ten times. This chain joins TRBV29-1 and TRBJ1-1, with no clear D. The CDR3 is 12 residues long. Trimming removed 4 bases from V and 5 bases from J, with 11 bases in between. Germline V gives CDR1 SQVTM, CDR2 ANQGSEA. DNA for the CDR3: TGCAGCGTTGGTGGGCCAGGAACTGAAGCTTTCTTT. Its protein product is CSVGGPGTEAFF.

The genes are TRBV20-1 and TRBJ2-5; tentatively, D is TRBD2 (5 bases). The CDR3 consists of 14 residues. Trimming took 6 bases from V and 3 from J, leaving 17 bases between them. In germline, CDR1 is DFQATT, CDR2 SNEGSKA (reference sequence). The CDR3 here is CSAERVTGKETQYF. DNA of the CDR3: TGCAGTGCGGAGCGAGTCACCGGGAAAGAGACCCAGTACTTC.

This clonotype was found a few times. This chain uses TRBV5-5 with TRBJ1-5; tentative D call: TRBD1 (5 bases). This CDR3 comprises 16 residues. Germline CDR1 is SGHKS and CDR2 is YYEKEE (reference sequence). Trimming removed 0 bases at V and 5 bases at J, with 15 bases between. This CDR3 is CASSLGQGPRHQPQHF. Written as DNA, the CDR3 is TGTGCCAGCAGCTTGGGGCAGGGCCCCCGACATCAGCCCCAGCATTTT.

J is TRBJ2-7 and V is TRBV5-4; D is unresolved. The germline gives CDR1 SGHNT, CDR2 YYREEE (reference sequence). The V gene lost 3 bases and the J gene lost 1 base, with 14 bases spanning the gap. The CDR3 has 15 residues. This CDR3 is CASSSSQNVSYEQYF. The CDR3 DNA follows: TGTGCCAGCAGCTCGAGTCAAAACGTGTCCTACGAGCAGTACTTC.

This clonotype has only a few counts. This chain links TRBV7-2 with TRBJ1-2; 7 bases map to TRBD1. Germline CDR1 reads SGHTA; CDR2 reads FQGNSA. V trimming: 4 bases; J trimming: 4 bases; junction bases outside the gene matches: 12. The CDR3 consists of 16 residues. Written as DNA, the CDR3 is TGTGCCAGCAGCTACCACGCCGGGACAGTCGGCTATGGCTACACCTTC. It encodes CASSYHAGTVGYGYTF.

This chain connects TRBV20-1 to TRBJ1-1; 7 bases agree with TRBD1. V was clipped by 0 bases and J by 5 bases; unmatched bases: 9. The CDR3 is 15 residues long. CDR1 and CDR2 from the germline V gene are DFQATT and SNEGSKA (reference sequence). The CDR3 reads CSARDSGTAGTEAFF. The CDR3 nucleotides are TGCAGTGCTAGAGATTCTGGGACAGCGGGGACTGAAGCTTTCTTT.

J is TRBJ2-5 and V is TRBV20-1; 9 nucleotides match TRBD2. CDR1 is DFQATT, CDR2 SNEGSKA, per germline (reference sequence). J was trimmed by 5 bases and V by 6 bases; bases with no gene match: 16. The CDR3 extends over 16 amino acids. This chain's CDR3 is CSAGEGSGGISETQYF. The DNA of the CDR3 is TGCAGTGCCGGGGAGGGCAGCGGGGGGATTTCGGAGACCCAGTACTTC.

This sequence joins TRBV18 and TRBJ1-2; TRBD1 matches at 11 bases. The germline gives CDR1 KGHSH, CDR2 LQKENI. V dropped 0 bases and J dropped 6; count of bases not matched to a gene: 3. This CDR3 region has 15 residues. The CDR3 nucleotides are TGTGCCAGCTCACCACCGGGGACAGGGGGACATGGCTACACCTTC. This sequence encodes CASSPPGTGGHGYTF.